Included here is one T cell receptor beta chain sequence, with context. The antigen remains undetermined. The CDR3 is made up of 14 amino acids. CDR1 and CDR2 (germline): LNHDA, SQIVND (reference sequence). V was clipped by 3 bases and J by 5 bases, with 11 bases between them. This entry comes from a study of cytomegalovirus exposure and HLA in healthy donors. Overall study: The roughly 670 first-cohort repertoires shared a platform with the 130 or so validation repertoires, as reported in a later analysis.

The method was immunoSEQ multiplex PCR; TCRdb's version includes in-frame clones alone and lacks a portion of them. The data hold hundreds of thousands of clones, with roughly 84% observed a single time. Findings and limits, study-wide: TCR clusters originating in the first cohort tended to co-occur in the approximately 120 validation repertoires, according to a later analysis. The listing of 150 or so TCR beta chains classed them as cytomegalovirus-associated.

Sample: PBMCs. The sequence derives from a woman aged 18-29 years in good health and CMV-seropositive. This chain uses TRBV19 with TRBJ1-5; TRBD1 is a possible D gene (6 bases). The CDR3 DNA sequence: TGTGCCAGTAGTATTACAGGGAACGATCAGCCCCAGCATTTT. Protein: CASSITGNDQPQHF.